This T cell receptor beta chain was observed in a study of T cells expressing NK-cell markers. In germline, CDR1 is MNHEY, CDR2 SMNVEV (reference sequence). The CDR3 sequence is 11 residues long. TCRdb reprocessed the 5' RACE reads and reports one entry per CDR3 protein, with no DNA. Here the sample table reports around 100,000 distinct CDR3 sequences. The chain employs TRBV27 and TRBJ2-2. This clonotype was sampled from a woman aged 18 to 75 in good health. Sequencing input: blood T cells: a sorted CD56 or NKG2C T cell subset, CD4+ or CD8+ T cells, or bulk PBMC T cells (not recorded which). CDR3 in amino acids: CATWTAGELFF.